The 12 T cell receptor beta chains below all came from one sample that was sequenced in a study of OX40 agonist ivuxolimab in advanced cancers. Sequencing used immunoSEQ multiplex PCR; TCRdb keeps in-frame clones, though not all of them. This table has 55,000 to 85,000 clones, 80% to 95% appearing once. Sequencing was performed on CD4+ or CD8+ T cells sorted from blood, taken in a trial of the OX40 agonist ivuxolimab. These receptors all come from an adult with an advanced solid tumor such as melanoma, head and neck, liver or kidney cancer.

The rearrangement links TRBV6-5 to TRBJ2-7; 12 bases match TRBD2. The V segment lost 3 bases and the J segment 7 bases; nucleotides outside the gene matches: 4. This CDR3 spans 14 amino acids. Germline assignment: CDR1 MNHEY and CDR2 SVGAGI. The CDR3 protein is CASSYGLAGFEQYF. In DNA form, the CDR3 reads TGTGCCAGCAGTTATGGACTAGCGGGGTTTGAGCAGTACTTC.

The chain joins TRBV4-2 to TRBJ2-4; TRBD2 matches at 13 bases. Looked up from germline, CDR1 is LGHNA and CDR2 is YNFKEQ. The V and J ends lost 2 bases and 1 base, in that order; junction bases with no gene match: 11. CDR3 length: 20 amino acids. The CDR3 coding sequence is TGTGCCAGCAGCCAAAGACTAGCGGGGGGAGTAGGGGTGGCCAAAAACATTCAGTACTTC. Its protein product is CASSQRLAGGVGVAKNIQYF.

The chain joins TRBV5-6 to TRBJ1-5, with 7 bases matching TRBD1. With V trimmed by 2 bases and J by 3 bases, 2 bases remained unmatched. CDR3 size: 14 residues. CDR1 is SGHDT, CDR2 YYEEEE, per germline. CDR3 sequence: CASSFRGSNQPQHF. The DNA of the CDR3 is TGTGCCAGCAGCTTCAGGGGGTCCAATCAGCCCCAGCATTTT.

This sequence joins TRBV5-1 and TRBJ1-5; TRBD1 aligns across 7 bases. Germline CDR1 SGHRS, CDR2 YFSETQ. The CDR3 loop spans 15 amino acids. Trimming cost V 4 bases and J 6 bases; bases outside gene matches: 10. The CDR3 here is CASSPGQDVGQPQHF. The CDR3 DNA reads TGCGCCAGCAGCCCCGGACAGGATGTTGGTCAGCCCCAGCATTTT.

This clone is a singleton in its sample. The chain couples TRBV4-3 to TRBJ1-1, with TRBD1 matching 7 bases. The CDR3 extends over 16 amino acids. Per germline, CDR1 LGHNA and CDR2 YSLEER. Trimming removed 0 bases from V and 0 bases from J; junction bases left unmatched: 4. This chain's CDR3 is CASSQDSDRVNTEAFF. The CDR3 DNA reads TGCGCCAGCAGCCAAGATTCCGACAGGGTGAACACTGAAGCTTTCTTT.

V usage is TRBV25-1 and J usage is TRBJ2-7, with 7 bases aligning to TRBD1. The germline V gene encodes CDR1 MGHDK and CDR2 SYGVNS. J lost 1 base, V lost 2 bases, and 8 bases had no gene match. The length of the CDR3 is 16 residues. The CDR3 nucleotides read TGTGCCAGCAGTGAACTTACCGAGGACAGGTCCTACGAGCAGTACTTC. Translated: CASSELTEDRSYEQYF.

The J gene is TRBJ1-4, the V gene TRBV21-1. TRBV21-1 is a recognized pseudogene. The CDR3 is made up of 19 amino acids. CDR3 in DNA: TGTGCCAGCAGCAAAGACGGGTCGGCACCCTCCGAAACTAATGAAAAACTGTTTTTT. Protein sequence: CASSKDGSAPSETNEKLFF.

In nucleotides, the CDR3 is TGTGCCAGCATGTGGCAGGGGGCCTCCTACGAGCAGTACTTC. It encodes CASMWQGASYEQYF. The V and J genes are TRBV27 and TRBJ2-7, with TRBD1 identical over 8 bases. The germline CDR1 and CDR2 sequences are MNHEY and SMNVEV (reference sequence). Germline trimming cut 7 bases from V and 0 bases from J; bases unmatched to any gene: 5. This CDR3 spans 14 amino acids.

This chain uses TRBV9 with TRBJ2-7, with D possibly being TRBD1 or TRBD2 (5 bases each). Germline V lookup: CDR1 SGDLS, CDR2 YYNGEE. The CDR3 spans 13 residues. V gave up 7 bases and J gave up 2 bases, with 13 bases separating them. The CDR3 DNA follows: TGTGCCAGCGGGGGACGGGATACCTACGAGCAGTACTTC. This sequence encodes CASGGRDTYEQYF. The full variable domain, rest sourced from reference TRBV9 and TRBJ2-7, is DSGVTQTPKHLITATGQRVTLRCSPRSGDLSVYWYQQSLDQGLQFLIQYYNGEERAKGNILERFSAQQFPDLHSELNLSSLELGDSALYFCASGGRDTYEQYFGPGTRLTVT.

This clone has a single count. The chain combines TRBV29-1 with TRBJ2-2; 7 positions match TRBD2. The CDR3 totals 14 residues. The germline CDR1 and CDR2 sequences are SQVTM and ANQGSEA. V shed 5 bases, J shed 2 bases, and the junction held 5 bases outside the gene matches. CDR3 sequence (DNA): TGCAGCGTTCGACTAGCTATTAACACCGGGGAGCTGTTTTTT. This encodes CSVRLAINTGELFF.

V and J are TRBV18 and TRBJ1-1; the match to TRBD1 covers 7 bases. With 0 bases clipped from V and 0 bases from J, the junction kept 10 bases outside the gene matches. The germline CDR1 and CDR2 sequences are KGHSH and LQKENI. This CDR3 is 18 amino acids long. The CDR3 loop reads CASSPPPRGAPMNTEAFF. In DNA, the CDR3 is TGTGCCAGCTCACCACCCCCCAGGGGGGCGCCCATGAACACTGAAGCTTTCTTT.

The chain recombines TRBV6-6 with TRBJ2-7; D may match TRBD1 or TRBD2 (5 bases each). Trimming cost V 3 bases and J 1 base, with 10 bases left between them. The germline gives CDR1 MNHNY, CDR2 SVGAGI (reference sequence). The CDR3 covers 14 residues. The CDR3 region is CASSYMGPSYEQYF. CDR3 nucleotide sequence: TGTGCCAGCAGTTATATGGGACCATCCTACGAGCAGTACTTC.